Presented here are 11 T cell receptor beta chains from one specimen sequenced in a study of blood T cell repertoires in COVID-19. Profiling relied on immunoSEQ multiplex PCR, and the TCRdb table lists in-frame clones only, not all of them. This sample has about 67,000 clones, with about four fifths found just once. The sequenced material came from peripheral blood. Receptors originate from a woman aged 60-75 years with acute or convalescent COVID-19.

The chain joins TRBV7-8 to TRBJ2-1; D may be TRBD1 (5 bases). The CDR3 has 13 amino acids. Trimming took off 4 bases at V and 8 bases at J, with 12 bases between the two ends. From germline, CDR1 is SGHVS and CDR2 FQNEAQ. CDR3 sequence reads: CASSWYDSYEQFF. The CDR3 DNA sequence: TGTGCCAGCAGCTGGTACGACAGCTATGAGCAGTTCTTC. Full variable domain (remainder filled in from reference TRBV7-8 and TRBJ2-1): GAGVSQSPRYKVAKRGQDVALRCDPISGHVSLFWYQQALGQGPEFLTYFQNEAQLDKSGLPSDRFFAERPEGSVSTLKIQRTQQEDSAVYLCASSWYDSYEQFFGPGTRLTVL.

The V and J genes are TRBV29-1 and TRBJ2-7, with a tentative D call TRBD1 (5 bases). Germline V gives CDR1 SQVTM, CDR2 ANQGSEA. This CDR3 region has 12 residues. V lost 5 bases to trimming and J lost 6 bases, with 14 bases between them. Here the CDR3 reads CSVSRQGSEQYF. In DNA form, the CDR3 reads TGCAGCGTTAGTCGGCAGGGCAGCGAGCAGTACTTC.

V gene TRBV3-1 (or the pseudogene TRBV3-2) combines with J gene TRBJ1-2; TRBD1 matches 12 bases. Per the germline V gene, CDR1 is LGHDT and CDR2 is YNNKEL (reference sequence). This CDR3 region has 16 residues. Unmatched junction bases numbered 5, after V lost 1 base and J lost 5 bases. This CDR3 is CASSQGGTGGVYGYTF. CDR3 coding DNA: TGTGCCAGCAGCCAAGGTGGGACAGGGGGCGTTTATGGCTACACCTTC.

The CDR3 reads CASSLPGQGRNEAFF. The CDR3 DNA reads TGTGCCAGCAGTTTACCGGGACAGGGTAGAAATGAAGCTTTCTTT. V gene TRBV28 combines with J gene TRBJ1-1; 9 nucleotides line up with TRBD1. J gave up 7 bases and V 2 bases, and 8 bases lay outside the gene matches. CDR1 is MDHEN, CDR2 SYDVKM, per germline. The CDR3 has 15 amino acids.

The V gene is TRBV7-2, the J gene TRBJ1-5; D gene unclear. There are 14 residues in the CDR3. Germline V lookup: CDR1 SGHTA, CDR2 FQGNSA. The V and J ends lost 1 base and 6 bases respectively, with 10 bases between them. This CDR3 is CASSLDNRVQPQHF. The CDR3 region has the DNA TGTGCCAGCAGCTTAGATAATCGCGTTCAGCCCCAGCATTTT.

This clone appeared once. The CDR3 sequence is CASSLDRDMNTEAFF. Written as DNA, the CDR3 is TGTGCCAGCTCCCTGGACAGGGATATGAACACTGAAGCTTTCTTT. V and J are TRBV18 and TRBJ1-1, with 8 bases matching TRBD1. Germline V lookup: CDR1 KGHSH, CDR2 LQKENI. The CDR3 spans 15 residues. Losses at the gene ends were 6 bases for V and 0 bases for J; bases not matched to a gene: 6. Filled out from reference TRBV18 and TRBJ1-1, the complete variable domain reads NAGVMQNPRHLVRRRGQEARLRCSPMKGHSHVYWYRQLPEEGLKFMVYLQKENIIDESGMPKERFSAEFPKEGPSILRIQQVVRGDSAAYFCASSLDRDMNTEAFFGQGTRLTVV.

The chain carries TRBV28 and TRBJ1-1; 8 bases line up with TRBD1. The trim removed 10 bases at V and 4 bases at J, leaving 8 bases unmatched. Germline V lookup: CDR1 MDHEN, CDR2 SYDVKM. The CDR3 has 13 amino acids. CDR3 nucleotide sequence: TGTGCCATTACCCAGGGGGCGCTCACTGAAGCTTTCTTT. The encoded protein is CAITQGALTEAFF.

J is TRBJ2-5 and V is TRBV18; unclear D gene. From germline, CDR1 is KGHSH and CDR2 LQKENI. With 3 bases removed from V and 2 bases from J, the gap between germline ends came to 16 bases. There are 16 residues in the CDR3. DNA of the CDR3: TGTGCCAGCTCACCCCCCCTAAAACACGGGCAAGAGACCCAGTACTTC. Amino acids: CASSPPLKHGQETQYF.

The chain carries TRBV6-5 and TRBJ1-2; 10 bases fit TRBD1. CDR1 and CDR2 (germline): MNHEY, SVGAGI. The V and J ends lost 2 bases and 6 bases, in that order; junction bases with no gene match: 6. This CDR3 has 15 amino acids. The CDR3 protein is CASSYRGQGRNGYTF. CDR3 DNA: TGTGCCAGCAGTTACCGGGGACAGGGGAGGAATGGCTACACCTTC.

This clone has just a few counts. V is TRBV6-5 and J is TRBJ1-5; D is uncertain. The germline V gene has CDR1 MNHEY and CDR2 SVGAGI. The CDR3 covers 14 residues. The ends were cut back, 5 bases at V and 0 bases at J, with 8 bases in the middle. CDR3 loop: CASSPVYSNQPQHF. The DNA for the CDR3 is TGTGCCAGCAGTCCAGTTTATAGCAATCAGCCCCAGCATTTT.

This clone was found a few times. The chain combines TRBV7-6 with TRBJ1-1; 9 bases fit TRBD1. The CDR3 consists of 13 residues. From germline, CDR1 is SGHVS and CDR2 FNYEAQ. The trim removed 6 bases at V and 7 bases at J, leaving 6 bases unmatched. CDR3 protein: CASSLRQGGEAFF. The CDR3 DNA reads TGTGCCAGCAGTCTTAGACAGGGGGGTGAAGCTTTCTTT.